One and the same sample provided the 20 T cell receptor beta chains below, sequenced in a study of beta chain features in type 1 diabetes. Expressed TCRB transcripts got sequenced, as all isolated RNA was reverse transcribed. Sequenced by immunoSEQ multiplex PCR; TCRdb stores in-frame clones only, minus some. The sample includes some 500,000 clones, over 9.5% seen only once; the top ten take more than 0.045%. The sequencing sample was made of naive CD4+ T cells from blood. These receptors came from a young woman in good health.

The chain is built from TRBV2 and TRBJ1-4; D gene uncertain. Per the germline V gene, CDR1 is SNHLY and CDR2 is FYNNEI. With 4 bases removed from V and 8 bases from J, the gap between germline ends came to 11 bases. The CDR3 sequence is 13 residues long. The CDR3 nucleotides are TGTGCCAGCAGTGTTCTAACACTCGAAAAACTGTTTTTT. It yields the protein CASSVLTLEKLFF.

In the case of this clone: This same CDR3 is encoded by further DNA sequences in the sample. CDR3 sequence: CASSRGQETQYF. CDR3 DNA sequence: TGTGCCAGCAGCCGGGGCCAAGAGACCCAGTACTTC. The chain links TRBV6-5 to TRBJ2-5, with D tentatively TRBD2 (5 bases). The CDR3 is 12 amino acids. Trimming pared 6 bases from V and 1 base from J, leaving 6 bases between. Germline CDR1 is MNHEY and CDR2 is SVGAGI.

The rearrangement joins TRBV15 to TRBJ2-1; no reliable D call. Between the trimmed V and J ends, which lost 0 bases and 2 bases, there was a span of 14 bases. Germline loops: CDR1 LNHNV, CDR2 YYDKDF (reference sequence). This CDR3 region has 17 residues. The CDR3 sequence is CATSRDRRTTTYNEQFF. The CDR3 nucleotides are TGTGCCACCAGCAGAGATCGACGGACGACAACCTACAATGAGCAGTTCTTC.

In its sample, this clone was seen a few times. This chain links TRBV6-5 with TRBJ1-1; D remains ambiguous. This CDR3 has 13 amino acids. The V gene lost 7 bases and the J gene lost 1 base, with 10 bases spanning the gap. Germline V CDR1 and CDR2: MNHEY, SVGAGI. The CDR3 is CASINPRNTEAFF. Written as DNA, the CDR3 is TGTGCCAGCATCAATCCGAGGAACACTGAAGCTTTCTTT.

This clone was counted a few times. V gene TRBV19 combines with J gene TRBJ1-1; D is unclear. Trimming pared 7 bases from V and 1 base from J, leaving 7 bases between. This CDR3 is 12 amino acids long. Germline values: CDR1 LNHDA, CDR2 SQIVND (reference sequence). In DNA, the CDR3 is TGTGCCAGTACGAAGAAGAACACTGAAGCTTTCTTT. Protein product: CASTKKNTEAFF.

This clone was observed a few times. The V and J genes are TRBV2 and TRBJ1-4, with a possible D match to TRBD1 (5 bases). The CDR3 totals 15 residues. V was clipped by 3 bases and J by 1 base, with 9 bases between them. Germline V lookup: CDR1 SNHLY, CDR2 FYNNEI. The CDR3 here is CASSERTQTNEKLFF. As DNA, the CDR3 is TGTGCCAGCAGTGAGAGGACACAAACTAATGAAAAACTGTTTTTT.

The chain combines TRBV29-1 with TRBJ2-5; 7 bases line up with TRBD1. Germline assignment: CDR1 SQVTM and CDR2 ANQGSEA. CDR3 length: 13 residues. The V and J ends lost 4 bases and 7 bases, in that order; junction bases with no gene match: 9. The CDR3 reads CSVGDRALGTQYF. Here the CDR3 DNA reads TGCAGCGTTGGCGACAGGGCCTTGGGGACCCAGTACTTC.

The chain combines TRBV13 with TRBJ1-3, with D unresolved. The V and J ends lost 2 bases and 6 bases respectively, with 11 bases between them. The CDR3 has 14 residues. Germline loops: CDR1 PRHDT, CDR2 FYEKMQ (reference sequence). In DNA form, the CDR3 reads TGTGCCAGCAGCTTAAATGGCGGACTAAACACCATATATTTT. It codes for CASSLNGGLNTIYF.

The genes are TRBV28 and TRBJ1-2; D gene uncertain. The germline CDR1 and CDR2 sequences are MDHEN and SYDVKM. Trimming took off 7 bases at V and 2 bases at J, with 8 bases between the two ends. The CDR3 extends over 12 amino acids. CDR3 nucleotides: TGTGCCAGCAAGCGGGTAAACTATGGCTACACCTTC. It specifies CASKRVNYGYTF.

This clone turned up a few times. In DNA form, the CDR3 reads TGCGCCAGCAGCCAAATGGACCGGACCGTCTACACCTTC. Translated, it gives CASSQMDRTVYTF. The chain is built from TRBV4-3 and TRBJ1-2; D gene uncertain. With 2 bases removed from V and 10 bases from J, the gap between germline ends came to 14 bases. CDR3 length: 13 amino acids. Germline CDR1 reads LGHNA; CDR2 reads YSLEER.

In this sample, this clone turned up a few times. The V gene is TRBV9, the J gene TRBJ2-7, with D maybe TRBD1 (7 bases). The CDR3 contains 15 residues. The germline V and J ends were trimmed by 4 bases and 2 bases, with 16 bases remaining between them. Germline V gives CDR1 SGDLS, CDR2 YYNGEE. Here the CDR3 reads CASSPGGGTAYEQYF. CDR3 bases: TGTGCCAGCAGCCCAGGAGGGGGGACAGCCTACGAGCAGTACTTC.

The chain couples TRBV7-3 to TRBJ2-6, with no clear D. The CDR3 totals 15 residues. V lost 2 bases and J 1 base, leaving 6 bases between the germline ends. Looked up from germline, CDR1 is SGHTA and CDR2 is FQGTGA. The CDR3 loop is CASSLSSSGANVLTF. The CDR3 DNA reads as TGTGCCAGCAGCTTATCCTCATCTGGGGCCAACGTCCTGACTTTC.

The chain has TRBV18 and TRBJ2-1; D is unresolved. Between the trimmed V and J ends, which lost 3 bases and 5 bases, there was a span of 8 bases. Germline V gene data show CDR1 as KGHSH and CDR2 as LQKENI. This CDR3 comprises 13 residues. Written as DNA, the CDR3 is TGTGCCAGCTCACCGTTAAGCGACAATGAGCAGTTCTTC. Amino acids: CASSPLSDNEQFF. The full variable domain, rest sourced from reference TRBV18 and TRBJ2-1, is NAGVMQNPRHLVRRRGQEARLRCSPMKGHSHVYWYRQLPEEGLKFMVYLQKENIIDESGMPKERFSAEFPKEGPSILRIQQVVRGDSAAYFCASSPLSDNEQFFGPGTRLTVL.

The gene calls are TRBV28 and TRBJ2-1, with D possibly matching TRBD1 (5 bases). Between the trimmed V and J ends, which lost 2 bases and 6 bases, there was a span of 8 bases. CDR1 MDHEN and CDR2 SYDVKM come from the germline V gene. This CDR3 has 13 amino acids. The CDR3 bases are TGTGCCAGCAGTTTAACAGGACCCAATGAGCAGTTCTTC. Protein sequence: CASSLTGPNEQFF.

This clone was observed a few times. The chain joins TRBV18 to TRBJ2-7; TRBD1 is a possible D gene (6 bases). V was trimmed by 2 bases and J by 1 base, leaving 15 bases between them. CDR3 length equals 16 residues. CDR1 and CDR2 (germline): KGHSH, LQKENI. This chain's CDR3 is CASSPWPQGLSYEQYF. Written as DNA, the CDR3 is TGTGCCAGCTCACCATGGCCACAGGGCCTTTCCTACGAGCAGTACTTC.

This clone was found a few times. The J gene is TRBJ2-7, the V gene TRBV10-2; 9 bases match TRBD1. In germline, CDR1 is WSHSY, CDR2 SAAADI. This CDR3 contains 14 residues. Trimming at V came to 6 bases and at J to 4 bases, leaving 7 bases not matched to a gene. In nucleotides, the CDR3 is TGCGCCAGCAGCCTAACAGGGGGCATTTACGAGCAGTACTTC. Translating gives CASSLTGGIYEQYF.

This clone occurred a few times. The rearrangement uses TRBV15 and TRBJ2-1; D gene uncertain. The germline gives CDR1 LNHNV, CDR2 YYDKDF (reference sequence). The CDR3 covers 13 residues. V was shortened by 7 bases and J by 0 bases, with 7 bases between the two germline ends. The CDR3 sequence: CATNKNSYNEQFF. The CDR3 DNA sequence: TGTGCCACCAATAAGAACTCCTACAATGAGCAGTTCTTC.

Comment on this clone: Other DNA sequences in this sample translate to the same CDR3. The chain is built from TRBV5-1 and TRBJ2-2; D call uncertain. Germline V gene lookup returns CDR1 SGHRS and CDR2 YFSETQ. CDR3 size: 12 residues. The germline V and J ends were trimmed by 4 bases and 2 bases, with 3 bases remaining between them. CDR3 residues: CASSVNTGELFF. CDR3 DNA: TGCGCCAGCAGCGTAAACACCGGGGAGCTGTTTTTT.

CDR3 DNA: TGTGCCAGGGGGAAAGACGAGCAGTACGTC. Translation: CARGKDEQYV. The rearrangement uses TRBV25-1 and TRBJ2-7; no definite D call. Trimming removed 9 bases from V and 5 bases from J, with 8 bases in between. The CDR3 totals 10 residues. From germline, CDR1 is MGHDK and CDR2 SYGVNS.

The chain is built from TRBV6-5 and TRBJ2-1; D is unclear. With 4 bases removed from V and 5 bases from J, the gap between germline ends came to 15 bases. Germline CDR1 reads MNHEY; CDR2 reads SVGAGI. The length of the CDR3 is 15 residues. Here the CDR3 DNA reads TGTGCCAGCAGTTCGGGTGGCCCGGGCAACAATGAGCAGTTCTTC. Its protein is CASSSGGPGNNEQFF.